The 11 T cell receptor beta chains below come from one sample, sequenced in a study of cytotoxic CD8 clonotypes in ibrutinib-treated CLL. Using immunoSEQ multiplex PCR, the repertoire was profiled, and TCRdb retains in-frame clones only, with some absent. The sample carries about 140,000 clones, about 80% recorded once. This specimen consisted of PBMCs, obtained after 12 months of ibrutinib treatment. The origin of the receptors is a human donor with chronic lymphocytic leukemia.

The chain links TRBV5-1 to TRBJ2-7; 9 bases line up with TRBD1. This CDR3 region has 17 residues. The germline V gene has CDR1 SGHRS and CDR2 YFSETQ. V shed 4 bases, J shed 4 bases, and the junction held 15 bases outside the gene matches. CDR3 protein: CASSPRQGGSRNYEQYF. The CDR3 region has the DNA TGCGCCAGCAGCCCACGACAGGGGGGCAGCAGGAATTACGAGCAGTACTTC.

The J gene is TRBJ2-4, the V gene TRBV13, with D perhaps matching TRBD1 (6 bases). V shed 7 bases and J shed 10 bases, with 17 bases lying between them. The CDR3 length is 13 residues. From germline, CDR1 is PRHDT and CDR2 FYEKMQ (reference sequence). This CDR3 is CASTVGTTRIQYF. CDR3 coding DNA: TGTGCCAGCACCGTGGGGACAACAAGAATTCAGTACTTC.

The rearrangement joins TRBV6-5 to TRBJ1-4; a possible D gene is TRBD1 (5 bases). This CDR3 region has 12 residues. The germline V and J ends were trimmed by 6 bases and 7 bases, with 9 bases remaining between them. Germline V gives CDR1 MNHEY, CDR2 SVGAGI. CDR3 protein: CASSLTVEKLFF. CDR3 in DNA: TGTGCCAGCAGCCTGACAGTTGAAAAACTGTTTTTT.

This chain uses TRBV2 with TRBJ2-3; the D is unclear. V lost 4 bases and J 0 bases, leaving 11 bases between the germline ends. The CDR3 has 15 amino acids. The germline gives CDR1 SNHLY, CDR2 FYNNEI. DNA for the CDR3: TGTGCCAGCAGTGGGTTAGTATCTAGCACAGATACGCAGTATTTT. Translation gives CASSGLVSSTDTQYF.

This clone came up once. The genes are TRBV6-1 and TRBJ1-6; D remains ambiguous. V dropped 3 bases and J dropped 7 bases, with 13 bases sitting between them. The length of the CDR3 is 15 residues. CDR1 and CDR2 from the germline V gene are MNHNS and SASEGT. The CDR3 loop reads CASSEGRPVNSPLHF. The CDR3 coding sequence is TGTGCCAGCAGTGAGGGCAGGCCGGTGAATTCACCCCTCCACTTT.

In this sample, this clone turned up once. The V gene is TRBV5-1, the J gene TRBJ1-1; no clear D gene. This CDR3 is 13 amino acids long. Germline CDR1 is SGHRS and CDR2 is YFSETQ. With 4 bases removed from V and 4 bases from J, the gap between germline ends came to 11 bases. The chain's CDR3 is CASSRQVRTEAFF. The CDR3 nucleotides are TGCGCCAGCAGCCGCCAGGTGCGCACTGAAGCTTTCTTT.

The count of this clone is one. This chain uses TRBV14 with TRBJ2-7; unclear D gene. The germline V and J ends were trimmed by 4 bases and 4 bases, with 5 bases remaining between them. This CDR3 contains 11 residues. In germline, CDR1 is SGHDN, CDR2 FVKESK. Written as DNA, the CDR3 is TGTGCCAGCAGCCTTGCTTACGAGCAGTACTTC. This translates into CASSLAYEQYF.

V is TRBV28 and J is TRBJ2-7; D is ambiguous. Germline V gene data show CDR1 as MDHEN and CDR2 as SYDVKM. The CDR3 consists of 12 residues. Between the trimmed V and J ends, which lost 9 bases and 7 bases, there was a span of 16 bases. The CDR3 nucleotides read TGTGCCAGTTCTAAATTAGGGCGGGAGCAGTACTTC. It encodes CASSKLGREQYF.

The V and J genes are TRBV7-8 and TRBJ2-3; 8 nucleotides align to TRBD2. CDR1 and CDR2 from the germline V gene are SGHVS and FQNEAQ. The length of the CDR3 is 14 residues. V was clipped by 5 bases and J by 11 bases; unmatched bases: 12. In nucleotides, the CDR3 is TGTGCCAGCAGCCCCCCGGGTCTAGCGGGTTTGCAGTATTTT. It codes for CASSPPGLAGLQYF.

This chain uses TRBV29-1 with TRBJ2-5; tentatively, D is TRBD1 (5 bases). CDR1 SQVTM and CDR2 ANQGSEA come from the germline V gene. Trimming stripped 4 bases from V and 7 bases from J, with 19 bases between. The CDR3 spans 14 residues. The CDR3 bases are TGCAGCGTTGCGGAAGCCACAGGCCACCTGACCCAGTACTTC. The encoded protein is CSVAEATGHLTQYF.

This chain uses TRBV28 with TRBJ2-7; 8 nucleotides align to TRBD2. This CDR3 is 15 amino acids long. V gave up 6 bases and J gave up 2 bases; unmatched junction bases: 9. Germline lookup yields CDR1 MDHEN and CDR2 SYDVKM. The CDR3, as DNA: TGTGCCAGCAGCGAACCGGCGGGGGGCACCTACGAGCAGTACTTC. Its translation is CASSEPAGGTYEQYF.